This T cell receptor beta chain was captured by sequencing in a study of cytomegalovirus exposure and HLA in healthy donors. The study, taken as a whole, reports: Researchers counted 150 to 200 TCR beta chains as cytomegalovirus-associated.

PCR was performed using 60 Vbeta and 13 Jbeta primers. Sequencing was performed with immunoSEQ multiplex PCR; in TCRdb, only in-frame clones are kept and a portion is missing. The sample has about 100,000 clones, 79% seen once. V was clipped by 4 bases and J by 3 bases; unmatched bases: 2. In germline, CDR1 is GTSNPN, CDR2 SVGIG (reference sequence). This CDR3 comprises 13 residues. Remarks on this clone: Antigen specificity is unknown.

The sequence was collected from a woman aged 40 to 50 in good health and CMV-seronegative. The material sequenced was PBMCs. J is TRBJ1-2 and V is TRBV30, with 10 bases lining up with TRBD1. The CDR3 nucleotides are TGTGCCTGGATGGGACAGGGGCACTATGGCTACACCTTC. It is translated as CAWMGQGHYGYTF.